Reported below is one TCR beta chain. Its specificity is unknown. The authors sorted CD4+ and CD8+ T cells from PBMCs. The sample is drawn from a study of CD8+ T cells in alopecia areata. General study findings and limits: Mouse data revealed clearer TCR sharing than patient data did, a gap possibly tied to HLA. Scalp repertoires also include resident alphabeta T cells from normal skin.

Trimming took 3 bases from V and 8 from J, leaving 23 bases between them. Germline CDR1 and CDR2: SQVTM and ANQGSEA. This CDR3 is built from 16 residues. cDNA reverse transcribed from extracted RNA served as the sequencing template. TCRdb keeps only in-frame clones here, not all; method: immunoSEQ multiplex PCR. The sample includes 150,000 to 200,000 clones, about 60% seen only once; the top ten take around 5%. Sequences were obtained from CD4+ T cells sorted from blood. The TCR comes from a human donor in good health. The J gene is TRBJ2-1, the V gene TRBV29-1; possibly TRBD2 for D (5 bases). The CDR3 loop is CSVEPRVGLAADEQFF. The CDR3 nucleotides read TGCAGCGTTGAGCCCCGGGTGGGATTAGCAGCGGATGAGCAGTTCTTC.